A few counts support the clone carrying this T cell receptor (beta chain). What it recognizes is unknown. This entry is derived from a study of T-cell memory formation after mild COVID-19. Whole-study context: Among the donors, TCR clusters were largely specific to each donor. Study conclusions and caveats: Memory cells collected pre-infection included some clones that later responded, suggesting cross-reactive memory joined. Clones that contracted from day 15 to 85 had balanced CD4/CD8; later expanders were CD4+ biased.

A single record per CDR3 protein comes from TCRdb applying MiXCR to the 5' RACE reads. The sample carries 300,000 to 400,000 distinct CDR3 sequences, 25% to 30% recorded once. The source is an adult woman who had mild COVID-19 (a few samples of this study predate the infection). Cell type and time point are not known. The sequenced sample consisted of PBMCs or a T cell subset sorted from them (not recorded which).

The CDR3 coding sequence is TGTGCCAGCAGCCCGGGACTAGCGCGCTACAATGAGCAGTTCTTC. It translates to CASSPGLARYNEQFF. The rearrangement links TRBV7-3 to TRBJ2-1; 10 bases align to TRBD2. Germline CDR1 SGHTA, CDR2 FQGTGA. The CDR3 totals 15 residues. V trimming: 5 bases; J trimming: 3 bases; junction bases outside the gene matches: 4.